These T cell receptor beta chains were read from a single sample in a study of blood T cell repertoires in COVID-19. Only in-frame clones appear in the TCRdb table, and some are missing; sequencing was by immunoSEQ multiplex PCR. The repertoire holds 150,000 to 200,000 clones, more than 85% seen once, with around 2% in the top ten. Sequenced: peripheral blood. The receptors here all came from a woman aged 55-75 years with COVID-19, enrolled during active disease. Each CDR3 is given with its conserved first and last residue. Each record gives: D gene, J gene, clone size, V gene, CDR3 DNA, CDR3 protein. D genes are given only for firm matches. A clone size is listed for some rows: how often the clone was seen (once, few, many), or a class if it is expanded.

NA TRBJ1-2 NA TRBV19 TGTGCCAGTACCAAACACGGAGGCGGCTATGGCTACACCTTC CASTKHGGGYGYTF
NA TRBJ2-7 NA TRBV7-8 TGTGCCAGCAGCGAAACCGGACAAGTATACGAGCAGTACTTC CASSETGQVYEQYF
NA TRBJ2-3 NA TRBV5-1 TGCGCCAGCAGCTTGGTCCGGCGGGGCACAGATACGCAGTATTTT CASSLVRRGTDTQYF
NA TRBJ2-7 NA TRBV7-2 TGTGCCAGCAGCCCCAATCCCTCAGGGTACGAGCAGTACTTC CASSPNPSGYEQYF
TRBD1 TRBJ2-7 NA TRBV27 TGTGCCAGCAGGGGCGAGAGACAGGGGTTTTTGCCTTCCTACGAGCAGTACTTC CASRGERQGFLPSYEQYF
TRBD1 TRBJ2-1 NA TRBV6-2/TRBV6-3 TGTGCCAGCAGTAAGCAGGGGGTAAAATACAATGAGCAGTTCTTC CASSKQGVKYNEQFF
NA TRBJ1-2 NA TRBV4-3 TGCGCCAGCAGCCAAGATTGGACAGCTAACTATGGCTACACCTTC CASSQDWTANYGYTF
TRBD1 TRBJ2-1 NA TRBV6-6 TGTGCCAGCAGTACCGGACAGGTCCTACCTTACAATGAGCAGTTCTTC CASSTGQVLPYNEQFF
NA TRBJ1-5 NA TRBV28 TGTGCCAGCTCTAGAGGAGGGAAACAGCCCCAGCATTTT CASSRGGKQPQHF
NA TRBJ1-2 NA TRBV7-8 TGTGCCAGCAGCCCGTTGGTTGCGACATACTATGGCTACACCTTC CASSPLVATYYGYTF
NA TRBJ2-7 NA TRBV6-2/TRBV6-3 TGTGCCAGCAGTTACGGTGGAACAGAAATAACCTACGAGCAGTACTTC CASSYGGTEITYEQYF
TRBD1 TRBJ2-2 NA TRBV19 TGTGCCAGTAGTACCCCCCCGGGGACAGGGAACACCGGGGAGCTGTTTTTT CASSTPPGTGNTGELFF
NA TRBJ1-6 NA TRBV6-5 TGTGCCAGCAGTTACGCGGCGAGCTCCTATAATTCACCCCTCCACTTT CASSYAASSYNSPLHF
NA TRBJ1-5 NA TRBV19 TGTGCCAGTAGTCCACTTAGCGATCAGCCCCAGCATTTT CASSPLSDQPQHF
TRBD1 TRBJ2-7 few TRBV6-5 TGTGCCAGCAGTCGGGACAGCTACGAGCAGTACTTC CASSRDSYEQYF
TRBD1 TRBJ1-1 NA TRBV7-2 TGTGCCAGCAGCAAACAGGGGGGATACACTGAAGCTTTCTTT CASSKQGGYTEAFF
TRBD1 TRBJ2-5 NA TRBV5-1 TGCGCCAGCAGCTTGGAGGGACAGGGGGTAAAGACCCAGTACTTC CASSLEGQGVKTQYF
TRBD1 TRBJ2-2 NA TRBV18 TGTGCCAGCTCGATTCGACAGGGGGCAATCGGGGAGCTGTTTTTT CASSIRQGAIGELFF
TRBD2 TRBJ2-2 once TRBV6-1 TGTGCCAGCAGTGCGCGGGGGGGCCCGTATAACACCGGGGAGCTGTTTTTT CASSARGGPYNTGELFF
NA TRBJ1-1 NA TRBV18 TGTGCCAGCTCACTACGGGGGTGGGACACTGAAGCTTTCTTT CASSLRGWDTEAFF
NA TRBJ1-2 once TRBV6-5 TGTGCCAGCATCTTCGGCCCCGGGGACTATGGCTACACCTTC CASIFGPGDYGYTF
NA TRBJ2-7 NA TRBV7-8 TGTGCCAGCAGCCTAGGCAGCGTTCAGAGTACCTACGAGCAGTACTTC CASSLGSVQSTYEQYF
TRBD1 TRBJ2-7 NA TRBV5-6 TGTGCCAGCACCACAGGGGGGCGTTACGAGCAGTACTTC CASTTGGRYEQYF
TRBD1 TRBJ1-1 NA TRBV27 TGTGCCAGCAGATTAACGGGACAGATGAACACTGAAGCTTTCTTT CASRLTGQMNTEAFF
NA TRBJ1-2 few TRBV2 TGTGCCAGCAGGGCGGGGGTAGCTAACTATGGCTACACCTTC CASRAGVANYGYTF
NA TRBJ1-2 NA TRBV5-4 TGTGCCAGCAGCTTGGTGGGGGCGCTTGGCTACACCTTC CASSLVGALGYTF
NA TRBJ1-1 NA TRBV9 TGTGCCAGCAGCGTAGGTCCCGGGGGGAACACTGAAGCTTTCTTT CASSVGPGGNTEAFF
NA TRBJ1-1 once TRBV2 TGTGCCAGCAGCTGGAACAGGGATCTAAAGAACACTGAAGCTTTCTTT CASSWNRDLKNTEAFF
NA TRBJ2-7 few TRBV20-1 TGCAGTGCTAGAGCGGGTTTCGAGCAGTACTTC CSARAGFEQYF
TRBD1 TRBJ1-1 NA TRBV5-1 TGCGCCAGCAGCCGACAGGGGAGAAACACTGAAGCTTTCTTT CASSRQGRNTEAFF
NA TRBJ1-1 NA TRBV10-2 TGCGCCAGCAGGGCGGGCAGGGGCGTGAACACTGAAGCTTTCTTT CASRAGRGVNTEAFF
NA TRBJ1-3 NA TRBV18 TGTGCCAGCTCACTGCCCACCAGCTCTGGAAACACCATATATTTT CASSLPTSSGNTIYF
NA TRBJ1-1 once TRBV2 TGTGCCAGCAGTGAAGAAAGTCGGACTGAAGCTTTCTTT CASSEESRTEAFF